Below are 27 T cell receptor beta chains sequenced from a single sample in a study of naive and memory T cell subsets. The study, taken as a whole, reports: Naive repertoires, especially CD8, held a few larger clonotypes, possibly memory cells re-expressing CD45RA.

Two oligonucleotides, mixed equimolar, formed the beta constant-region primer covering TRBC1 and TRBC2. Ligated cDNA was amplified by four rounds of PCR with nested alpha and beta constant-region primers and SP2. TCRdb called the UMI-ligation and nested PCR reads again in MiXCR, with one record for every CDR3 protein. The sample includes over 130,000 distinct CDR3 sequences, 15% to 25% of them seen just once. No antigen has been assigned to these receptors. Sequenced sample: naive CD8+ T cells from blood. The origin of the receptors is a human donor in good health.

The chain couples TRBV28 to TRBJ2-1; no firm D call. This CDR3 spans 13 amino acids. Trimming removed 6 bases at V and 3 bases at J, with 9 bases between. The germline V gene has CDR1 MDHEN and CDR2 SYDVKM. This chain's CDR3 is CASRATDYNEQFF. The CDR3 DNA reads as TGTGCCAGCAGAGCGACTGACTACAATGAGCAGTTCTTC.

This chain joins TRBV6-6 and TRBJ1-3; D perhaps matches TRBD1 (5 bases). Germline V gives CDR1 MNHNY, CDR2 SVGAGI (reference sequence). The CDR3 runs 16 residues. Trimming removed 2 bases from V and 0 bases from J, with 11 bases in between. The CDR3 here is CASSYLSRASGNTIYF. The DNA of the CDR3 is TGTGCCAGCAGTTACCTTTCCAGGGCCTCTGGAAACACCATATATTTT.

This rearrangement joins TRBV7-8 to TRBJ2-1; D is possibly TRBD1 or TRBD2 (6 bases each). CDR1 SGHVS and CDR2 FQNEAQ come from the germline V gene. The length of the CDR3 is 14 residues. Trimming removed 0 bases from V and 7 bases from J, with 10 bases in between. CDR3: CASSLAQGGNEQFF. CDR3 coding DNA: TGTGCCAGCAGCTTAGCACAGGGAGGTAATGAGCAGTTCTTC.

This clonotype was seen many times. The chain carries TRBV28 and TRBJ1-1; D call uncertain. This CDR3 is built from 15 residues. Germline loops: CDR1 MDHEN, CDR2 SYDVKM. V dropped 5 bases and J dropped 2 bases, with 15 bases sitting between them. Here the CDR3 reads CASSDPPIGNTEAFF. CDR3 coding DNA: TGTGCCAGCAGTGACCCCCCGATCGGTAACACTGAAGCTTTCTTT. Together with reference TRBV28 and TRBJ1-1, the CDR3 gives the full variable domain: DVKVTQSSRYLVKRTGEKVFLECVQDMDHENMFWYRQDPGLGLRLIYFSYDVKMKEKGDIPEGYSVSREKKERFSLILESASTNQTSMYLCASSDPPIGNTEAFFGQGTRLTVV.

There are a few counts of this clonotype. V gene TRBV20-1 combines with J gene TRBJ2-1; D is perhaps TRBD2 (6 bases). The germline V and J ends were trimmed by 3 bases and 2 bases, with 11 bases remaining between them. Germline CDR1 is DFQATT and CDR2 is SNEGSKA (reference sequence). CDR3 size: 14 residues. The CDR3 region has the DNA TGCAGTGCTAGGGATCCTAGCGCCTACAATGAGCAGTTCTTC. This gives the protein CSARDPSAYNEQFF.

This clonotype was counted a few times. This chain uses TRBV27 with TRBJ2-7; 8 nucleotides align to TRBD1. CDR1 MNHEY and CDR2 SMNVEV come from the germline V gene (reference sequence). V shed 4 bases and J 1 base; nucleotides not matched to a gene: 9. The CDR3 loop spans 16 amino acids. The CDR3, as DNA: TGTGCCAGCAGTTCCTTCCCGGGACAGGAATCCTACGAGCAGTACTTC. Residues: CASSSFPGQESYEQYF.

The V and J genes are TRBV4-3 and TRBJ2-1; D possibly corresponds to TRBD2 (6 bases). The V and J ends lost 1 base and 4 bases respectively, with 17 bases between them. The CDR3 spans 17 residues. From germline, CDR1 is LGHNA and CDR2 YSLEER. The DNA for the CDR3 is TGCGCCAGCAGCCAAGCCCTAGCGCGCGAGTTTTACAATGAGCAGTTCTTC. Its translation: CASSQALAREFYNEQFF.

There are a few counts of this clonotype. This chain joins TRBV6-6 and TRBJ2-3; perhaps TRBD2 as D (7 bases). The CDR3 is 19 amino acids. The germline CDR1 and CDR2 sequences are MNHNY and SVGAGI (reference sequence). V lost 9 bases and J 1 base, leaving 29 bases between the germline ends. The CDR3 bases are TGTGCCAGTAATCCCCCCGGGGGCCGGTGGCTAGCGGGCACAGATACGCAGTATTTT. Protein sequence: CASNPPGGRWLAGTDTQYF.

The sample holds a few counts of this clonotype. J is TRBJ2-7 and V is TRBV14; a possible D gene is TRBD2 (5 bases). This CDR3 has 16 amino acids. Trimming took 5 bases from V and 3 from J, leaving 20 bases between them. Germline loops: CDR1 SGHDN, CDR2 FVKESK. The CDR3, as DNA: TGTGCCAGCAGCTCAGAGGGTTGGGAGACCAACTACGAGCAGTACTTC. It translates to CASSSEGWETNYEQYF.

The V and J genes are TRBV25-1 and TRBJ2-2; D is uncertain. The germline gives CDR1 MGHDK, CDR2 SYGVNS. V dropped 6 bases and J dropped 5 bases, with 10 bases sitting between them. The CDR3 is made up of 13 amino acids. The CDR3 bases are TGTGCCAGCAGGAAGGGTGGGACCGGGGAGCTGTTTTTT. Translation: CASRKGGTGELFF.

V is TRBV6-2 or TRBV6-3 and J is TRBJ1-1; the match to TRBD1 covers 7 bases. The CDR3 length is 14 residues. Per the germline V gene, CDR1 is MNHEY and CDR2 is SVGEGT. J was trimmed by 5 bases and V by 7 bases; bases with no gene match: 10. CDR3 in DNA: TGTGCCAGCATCCCAGGGGGGTTGAGAACTGAAGCTTTCTTT. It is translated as CASIPGGLRTEAFF.

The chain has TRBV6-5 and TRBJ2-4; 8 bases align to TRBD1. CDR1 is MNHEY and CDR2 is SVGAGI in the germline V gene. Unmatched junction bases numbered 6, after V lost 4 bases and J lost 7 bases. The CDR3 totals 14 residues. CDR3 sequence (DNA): TGTGCCAGCAGTTTCAGGGGGCCGAGGAACATTCAGTACTTC. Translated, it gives CASSFRGPRNIQYF.

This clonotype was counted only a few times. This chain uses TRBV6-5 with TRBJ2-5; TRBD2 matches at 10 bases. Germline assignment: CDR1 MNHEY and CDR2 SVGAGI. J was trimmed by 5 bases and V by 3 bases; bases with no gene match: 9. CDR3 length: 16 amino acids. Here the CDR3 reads CASSYLGAGGGETQYF. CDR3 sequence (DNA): TGTGCCAGCAGTTATTTGGGAGCGGGAGGGGGTGAGACCCAGTACTTC.

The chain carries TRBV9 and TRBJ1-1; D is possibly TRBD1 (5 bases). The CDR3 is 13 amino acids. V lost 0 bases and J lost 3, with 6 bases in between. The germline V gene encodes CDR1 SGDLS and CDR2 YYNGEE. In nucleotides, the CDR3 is TGTGCCAGCAGCGTAGGAGGGGACACTGAAGCTTTCTTT. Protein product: CASSVGGDTEAFF.

The CDR3 bases are TGTGCCAGCAGTATTGACAGGAGCACAGATACGCAGTATTTT. Its translation is CASSIDRSTDTQYF. The gene calls are TRBV27 and TRBJ2-3, with D possibly being TRBD1 (6 bases). Trimming took off 5 bases at V and 0 bases at J, with 9 bases between the two ends. In germline, CDR1 is MNHEY, CDR2 SMNVEV (reference sequence). The length of the CDR3 is 14 residues.

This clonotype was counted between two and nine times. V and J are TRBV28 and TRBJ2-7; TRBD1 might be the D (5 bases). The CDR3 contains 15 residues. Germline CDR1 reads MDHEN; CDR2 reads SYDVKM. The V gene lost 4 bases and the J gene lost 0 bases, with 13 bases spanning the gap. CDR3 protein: CASSSDSYGSYEQYF. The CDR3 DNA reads TGTGCCAGCAGTTCAGACAGCTATGGCTCCTACGAGCAGTACTTC.

The CDR3 region has the DNA TGTGCCAGCAGCTTTCGGGAGTTTCTGGAGGCCCAGTACTTC. It specifies CASSFREFLEAQYF. This chain joins TRBV7-8 and TRBJ2-5, with a weak D call TRBD2 (6 bases). V was shortened by 3 bases and J by 9 bases, with 17 bases between the two germline ends. CDR1 is SGHVS and CDR2 is FQNEAQ in the germline V gene. This CDR3 contains 14 residues.

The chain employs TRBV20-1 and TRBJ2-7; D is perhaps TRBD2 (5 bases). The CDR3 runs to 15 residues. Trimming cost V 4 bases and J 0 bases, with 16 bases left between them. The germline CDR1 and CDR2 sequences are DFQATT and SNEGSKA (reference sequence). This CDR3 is CSATSDVSGSYEQYF. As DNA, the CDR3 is TGCAGTGCTACCTCCGATGTGAGCGGCTCCTACGAGCAGTACTTC.

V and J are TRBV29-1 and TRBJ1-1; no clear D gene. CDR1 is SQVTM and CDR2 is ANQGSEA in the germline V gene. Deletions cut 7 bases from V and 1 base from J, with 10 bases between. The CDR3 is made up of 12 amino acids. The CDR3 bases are TGCAGCGCCCTCCCTCCGAACACTGAAGCTTTCTTT. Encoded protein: CSALPPNTEAFF.

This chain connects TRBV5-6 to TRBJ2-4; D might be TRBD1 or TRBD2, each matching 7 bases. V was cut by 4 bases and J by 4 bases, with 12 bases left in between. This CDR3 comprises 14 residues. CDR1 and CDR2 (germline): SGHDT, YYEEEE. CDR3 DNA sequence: TGTGCCAGCAGCGGGGGGGGACAGAAAAACATTCAGTACTTC. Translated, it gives CASSGGGQKNIQYF.

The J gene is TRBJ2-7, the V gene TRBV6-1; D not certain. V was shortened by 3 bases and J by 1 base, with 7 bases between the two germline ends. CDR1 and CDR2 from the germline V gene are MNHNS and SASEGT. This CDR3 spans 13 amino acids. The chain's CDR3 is CASSETRSYEQYF. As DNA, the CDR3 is TGTGCCAGCAGTGAGACGCGATCCTACGAGCAGTACTTC.

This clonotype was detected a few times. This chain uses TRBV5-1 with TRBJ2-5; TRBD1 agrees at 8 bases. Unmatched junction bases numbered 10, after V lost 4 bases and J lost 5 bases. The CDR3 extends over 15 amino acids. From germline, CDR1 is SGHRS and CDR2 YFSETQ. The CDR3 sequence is CASSLRTGSAETQYF. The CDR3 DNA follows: TGCGCCAGCAGCCTTCGGACAGGGTCGGCGGAGACCCAGTACTTC.

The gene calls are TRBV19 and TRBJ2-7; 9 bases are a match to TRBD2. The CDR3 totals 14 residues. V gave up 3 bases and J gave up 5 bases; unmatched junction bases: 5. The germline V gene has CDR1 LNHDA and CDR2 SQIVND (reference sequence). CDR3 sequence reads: CASSMGSGSHEQYF. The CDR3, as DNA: TGTGCCAGTAGTATGGGTAGCGGGAGCCACGAGCAGTACTTC.

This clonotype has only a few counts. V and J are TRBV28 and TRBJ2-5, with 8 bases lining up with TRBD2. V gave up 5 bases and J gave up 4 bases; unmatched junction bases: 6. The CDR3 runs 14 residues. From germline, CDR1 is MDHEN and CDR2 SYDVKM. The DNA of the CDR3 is TGTGCCAGCAGTACCGGGGGGGGGGGAGAGACCCAGTACTTC. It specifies CASSTGGGGETQYF.

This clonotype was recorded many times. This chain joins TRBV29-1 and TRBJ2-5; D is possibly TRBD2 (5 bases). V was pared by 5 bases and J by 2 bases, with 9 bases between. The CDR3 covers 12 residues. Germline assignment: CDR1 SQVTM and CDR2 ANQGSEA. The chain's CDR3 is CSVLGRQETQYF. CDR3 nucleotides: TGCAGCGTTTTAGGGAGACAAGAGACCCAGTACTTC.

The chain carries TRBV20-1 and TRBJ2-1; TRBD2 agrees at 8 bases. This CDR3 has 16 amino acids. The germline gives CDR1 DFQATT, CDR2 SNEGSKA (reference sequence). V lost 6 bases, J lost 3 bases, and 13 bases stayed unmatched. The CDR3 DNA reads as TGCAGTGCCAGGGCCCTGGGCGGGAGGTACTACAATGAGCAGTTCTTC. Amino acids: CSARALGGRYYNEQFF.

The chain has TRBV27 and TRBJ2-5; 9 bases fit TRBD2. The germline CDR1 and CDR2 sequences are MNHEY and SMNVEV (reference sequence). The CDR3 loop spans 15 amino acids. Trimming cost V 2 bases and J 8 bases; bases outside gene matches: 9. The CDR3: CASSLAGGGSSTQYF. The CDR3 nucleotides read TGTGCCAGCAGTTTAGCGGGGGGGGGTTCAAGCACCCAGTACTTC.